This T cell receptor beta chain was identified in a study of T cell repertoires in ileal Crohn's disease. Across the whole study: All patients had surgery for stricturing (roughly 61%) or penetrating (about 39%) disease.

This table comes from immunoSEQ multiplex PCR, and its TCRdb copy is limited to in-frame clones, with some not included. This table has 9,500 to 12,000 clones, roughly 84% appearing once. The time point here: inflamed ileum from the surgical specimen. The CDR3 consists of 14 residues. The V end was cut by 5 bases, the J end by 1 base, with 11 bases between. Germline V lookup: CDR1 LNHDA, CDR2 SQIVND (reference sequence). The genes are TRBV19 and TRBJ1-1; tentative D call: TRBD1 (6 bases). Sequenced input: ileal tissue. This TCR was sampled from an adult with Crohn's disease. The CDR3 DNA follows: TGTGCCAGTAGTCCAACGGGGGCGAACACTGAAGCTTTCTTT. Translation gives CASSPTGANTEAFF.